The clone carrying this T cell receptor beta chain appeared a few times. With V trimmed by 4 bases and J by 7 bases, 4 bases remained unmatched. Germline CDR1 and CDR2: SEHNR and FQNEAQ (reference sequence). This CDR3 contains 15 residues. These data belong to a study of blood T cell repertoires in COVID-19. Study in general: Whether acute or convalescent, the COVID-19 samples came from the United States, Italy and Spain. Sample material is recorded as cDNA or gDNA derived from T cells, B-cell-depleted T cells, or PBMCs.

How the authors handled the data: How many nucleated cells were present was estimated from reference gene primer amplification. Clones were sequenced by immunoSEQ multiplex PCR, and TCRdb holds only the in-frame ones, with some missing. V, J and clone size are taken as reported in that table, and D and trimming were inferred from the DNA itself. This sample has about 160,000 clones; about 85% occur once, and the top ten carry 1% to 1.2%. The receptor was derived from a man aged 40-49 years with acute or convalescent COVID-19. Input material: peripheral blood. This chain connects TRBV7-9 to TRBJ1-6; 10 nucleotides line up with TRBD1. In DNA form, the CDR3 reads TGTGCCAGCAGCTCCGGGACAGGGGCCAATTCACCCCTCCACTTT. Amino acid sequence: CASSSGTGANSPLHF.